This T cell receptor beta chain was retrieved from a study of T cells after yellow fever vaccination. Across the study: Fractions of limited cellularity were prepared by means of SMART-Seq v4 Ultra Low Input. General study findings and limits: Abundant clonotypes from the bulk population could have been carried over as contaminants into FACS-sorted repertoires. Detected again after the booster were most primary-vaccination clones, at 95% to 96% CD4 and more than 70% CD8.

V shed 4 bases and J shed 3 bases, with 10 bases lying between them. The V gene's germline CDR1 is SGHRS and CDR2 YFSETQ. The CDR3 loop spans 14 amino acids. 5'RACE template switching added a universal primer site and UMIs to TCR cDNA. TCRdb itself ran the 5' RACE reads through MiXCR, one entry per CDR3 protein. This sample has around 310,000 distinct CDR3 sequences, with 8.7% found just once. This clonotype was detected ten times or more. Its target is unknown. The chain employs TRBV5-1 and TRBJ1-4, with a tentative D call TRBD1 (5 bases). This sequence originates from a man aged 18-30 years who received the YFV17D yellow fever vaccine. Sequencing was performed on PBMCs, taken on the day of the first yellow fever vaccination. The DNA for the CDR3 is TGCGCCAGCAGCCCAGGGAGGGCTAATGAAAAACTGTTTTTT. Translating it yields CASSPGRANEKLFF.